Below, 10 T cell receptor beta chains from the same sample are listed, as sequenced in a study of T cells in Graves' hyperthyroidism and ophthalmopathy. Amplified TCR beta CDR3 regions came from RNA transcripts. Primed by the HTBI set, a first-round RT-PCR was run on the TCR CDR3. From the multiplex PCR reads, TCRdb called clonotypes with MiXCR, one entry per CDR3 protein. The sample comprises 540,000 or so distinct CDR3 sequences, around 42% of which are singletons, and 15% to 20% rests with the top ten. What was sequenced was peripheral blood or thyroid tissue (not recorded which). The source of these receptors is an adult woman with Graves' disease, either hyperthyroidism or ophthalmopathy (not recorded which).

This clonotype was counted ten times or more. The chain has TRBV4-2 and TRBJ1-2, with D possibly matching TRBD1 (6 bases). V dropped 1 base and J dropped 7 bases, with 19 bases sitting between them. The germline gives CDR1 LGHNA, CDR2 YNFKEQ. This CDR3 is built from 16 residues. The CDR3 sequence is CASSQGTYNRETGYTF. CDR3 coding DNA: TGTGCCAGCAGCCAAGGAACGTATAACAGGGAGACTGGCTACACCTTC.

This clonotype was found a few times. The gene calls are TRBV29-1 and TRBJ1-2; TRBD1 matches at 7 bases. Germline V gene lookup returns CDR1 SQVTM and CDR2 ANQGSEA. The CDR3 totals 13 residues. V was clipped by 7 bases and J by 2 bases; unmatched bases: 7. The CDR3 bases are TGCAGCGCTGGTACGGGACAGAACTATGGCTACACCTTC. This sequence encodes CSAGTGQNYGYTF. Drawing the rest from reference TRBV29-1 and TRBJ1-2, the complete variable domain is SAVISQKPSRDICQRGTSLTIQCQVDSQVTMMFWYRQQPGQSLTLIATANQGSEATYESGFVIDKFPISRPNLTFSTLTVSNMSPEDSSIYLCSAGTGQNYGYTFGSGTRLTVV.

The chain employs TRBV18 and TRBJ1-2; D ambiguous. The length of the CDR3 is 15 residues. V was trimmed by 5 bases and J by 3 bases, leaving 16 bases between them. The germline gives CDR1 KGHSH, CDR2 LQKENI. Here the CDR3 DNA reads TGTGCCAGCTCATCTGTCAGGAACAGATACTATGGCTACACCTTC. It specifies CASSSVRNRYYGYTF.

The chain links TRBV29-1 to TRBJ1-4; D gene uncertain. The CDR3 is 10 residues long. V shed 7 bases and J shed 8 bases, with 8 bases lying between them. Germline lookup yields CDR1 SQVTM and CDR2 ANQGSEA. The CDR3 DNA sequence: TGCAGCGCCCGTGGAGAAAAACTGTTTTTT. Protein: CSARGEKLFF.

There are many counts of this clonotype. V usage is TRBV19 and J usage is TRBJ1-6; possible D gene TRBD1, 5 bases. There are 15 residues in the CDR3. Trimming cost V 3 bases and J 7 bases, with 13 bases left between them. Germline values: CDR1 LNHDA, CDR2 SQIVND (reference sequence). CDR3 protein: CASSISGVGNSPLHF. The CDR3 bases are TGTGCCAGTAGTATCTCGGGGGTCGGAAATTCACCCCTCCACTTT.

In this sample, this clonotype turned up once. V gene TRBV25-1 combines with J gene TRBJ2-5; 11 bases line up with TRBD1. This CDR3 region has 13 residues. The germline CDR1 and CDR2 sequences are MGHDK and SYGVNS. CDR3 DNA sequence: TGTGCTACGGACAGGGGGCGCGGGGAGACCCAGTACTTC. Amino acids: CATDRGRGETQYF.

This clonotype showed up many times. The chain employs TRBV19 and TRBJ2-7; a possible D gene is TRBD2 (6 bases). The CDR3 is 15 residues long. The germline V gene has CDR1 LNHDA and CDR2 SQIVND (reference sequence). Between the trimmed V and J ends, which lost 6 bases and 0 bases, there was a span of 15 bases. The CDR3 loop reads CASSQLAASSYEQYF. Written as DNA, the CDR3 is TGTGCCAGTAGCCAACTAGCTGCGAGCTCCTACGAGCAGTACTTC. Complete variable domain (other parts from reference TRBV19 and TRBJ2-7): DGGITQSPKYLFRKEGQNVTLSCEQNLNHDAMYWYRQDPGQGLRLIYYSQIVNDFQKGDIAEGYSVSREKKESFPLTVTSAQKNPTAFYLCASSQLAASSYEQYFGPGTRLTVT.

The chain uses TRBV19 and TRBJ1-1, with D uncertain. Trimming removed 5 bases from V and 4 bases from J, with 8 bases in between. This CDR3 contains 12 residues. Germline-derived CDR1 and CDR2 are LNHDA and SQIVND (reference sequence). The DNA for the CDR3 is TGTGCCAGTAGTTTGGGCTTCACTGAAGCTTTCTTT. Protein sequence: CASSLGFTEAFF.

The chain employs TRBV29-1 and TRBJ1-2, with D perhaps TRBD1 (5 bases). Per germline, CDR1 SQVTM and CDR2 ANQGSEA. Deletions cut 3 bases from V and 8 bases from J, with 13 bases between. The CDR3 loop spans 12 amino acids. The CDR3 reads CSVDDRVWGYTF. DNA for the CDR3: TGCAGCGTTGACGACAGAGTGTGGGGCTACACCTTC.

This clonotype was seen a handful of times. With a much larger clone just one base away, this may be a read error. V and J are TRBV5-1 and TRBJ1-1; 8 positions agree with TRBD1. CDR1 and CDR2 (germline): SGHRS, YFSETQ. With 3 bases clipped from V and 5 bases from J, the junction kept 6 bases outside the gene matches. The CDR3 length is 14 residues. The CDR3 DNA sequence: TGCGCCAGCAGCTCGACAGGGGCGGAAACTGAAGCTTTCTTT. Translating it yields CASSSTGAETEAFF.